This TCR beta chain originates from a study of blood T cell repertoires in COVID-19 (dated by TCRdb to about 2020). About the investigation overall: Samples covering the acute and convalescent phases of COVID-19 were provided by collaborators in the United States, Italy and Spain. The sample metadata nearly always contained a de-identified subject ID, COVID-19 status, age in years and sex. The samples were drawn from the first 160 participants of the ongoing ImmuneRACE study and from 1,254 subjects provided by 6 global collaborators. Subjects who had been exposed to COVID-19, were actively infected with it, or had recovered from it provided the deeply sampled blood TCRbeta repertoires that made up the dataset. A freely available public database, intended as a resource for researchers studying the immune response to SARS-CoV-2, is where the repertoires were released. The material from the prospective study consisted of cDNA or gDNA derived from T cells, B-cell-depleted T cells, or PBMCs. HLA class I and class II types, where available, came from metadata supplied by the sample provider rather than from assay-based typing.

V sheds 0 bases and J sheds 4 bases, leaving 13 bases between their ends. Inclusive of the bounding cysteine and phenylalanine, the CDR3 is 16 residues long. Only the CDR3 DNA stays, 48 bases, in frame from base 1. From a lookup of the germline V gene, CDR1 and CDR2 are MNHEY and SVGEGT. What the research found in general, with its limitations: The quantity of clinical and demographic metadata differed by source and by participant and was supplied without curation.

Collaborating institutions collected whole blood in K2EDTA tubes following their own protocols. For TCRbeta analysis, collaborator samples were shipped as frozen whole blood, as isolated PBMCs, or as DNA extracted from either sample type. With regard to this clone: Its antigen is still unknown. Base-call qualities are not available, and no considerably larger clone is one nucleotide away.

TCRbeta CDR3 regions were amplified from genomic DNA using the immunoSEQ Assay, a bias-controlled multiplex PCR. Concerning the study's data processing: The number of nucleated cells in each sample was estimated by amplification of reference gene primers within the assay. To quantify the absolute abundance of each unique TCRbeta CDR3 rearrangement, sequence reads were collapsed and filtered. For each sample, productive Simpson clonality was calculated as the square root of Simpson's diversity index across productive rearrangements. TCRdb's version of the immuneACCESS table is confined to in-frame rearrangements and falls short of the full clone set. An unresolved V gene accounts for under half of the shortfall where checked; the remainder is of unknown origin. That table furnishes V, J and clone size, whereas the DNA furnished D and trimming. The sample table contains 6,500 to 9,000 clones; only one count was recorded for roughly 83% of them. The ten biggest clones cover roughly 15% of the sample.

This TCR was sampled from a woman aged 55-75 years with active COVID-19. Sequencing was performed on peripheral blood. The chain uses TRBV6-2 or TRBV6-3 and TRBJ1-5, with no D gene named confidently. DNA sequence: TGTGCCAGCAGTTACTCGAACCCGGGAGTTAATCAGCCCCAGCATTTT. This codes for CASSYSNPGVNQPQHF.